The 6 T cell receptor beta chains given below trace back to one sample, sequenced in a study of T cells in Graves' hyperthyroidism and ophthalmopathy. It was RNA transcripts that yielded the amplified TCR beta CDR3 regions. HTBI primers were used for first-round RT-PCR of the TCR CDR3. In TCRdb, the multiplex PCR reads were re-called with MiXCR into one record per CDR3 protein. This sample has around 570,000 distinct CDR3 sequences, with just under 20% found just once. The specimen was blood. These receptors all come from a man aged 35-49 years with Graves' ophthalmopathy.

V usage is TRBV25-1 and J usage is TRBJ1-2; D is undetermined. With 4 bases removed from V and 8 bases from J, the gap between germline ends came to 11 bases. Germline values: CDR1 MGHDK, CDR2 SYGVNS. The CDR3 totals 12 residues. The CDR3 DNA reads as TGTGCCAGCAGTGGGCATTTGAACGGCTACACCTTC. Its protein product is CASSGHLNGYTF.

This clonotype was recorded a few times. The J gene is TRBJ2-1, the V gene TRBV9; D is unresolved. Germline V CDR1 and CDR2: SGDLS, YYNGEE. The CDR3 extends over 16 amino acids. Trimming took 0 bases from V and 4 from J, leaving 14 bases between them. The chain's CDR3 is CASSVGDLAAYNEQFF. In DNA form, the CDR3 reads TGTGCCAGCAGCGTAGGTGACCTGGCCGCATACAATGAGCAGTTCTTC.

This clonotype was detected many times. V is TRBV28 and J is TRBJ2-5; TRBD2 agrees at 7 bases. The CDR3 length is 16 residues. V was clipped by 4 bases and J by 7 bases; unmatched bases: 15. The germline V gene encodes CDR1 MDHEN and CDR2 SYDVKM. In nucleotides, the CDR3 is TGTGCCAGCAGTTCCCCCCGGACGGGGGGACCAGGGACCCAGTACTTC. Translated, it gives CASSSPRTGGPGTQYF.

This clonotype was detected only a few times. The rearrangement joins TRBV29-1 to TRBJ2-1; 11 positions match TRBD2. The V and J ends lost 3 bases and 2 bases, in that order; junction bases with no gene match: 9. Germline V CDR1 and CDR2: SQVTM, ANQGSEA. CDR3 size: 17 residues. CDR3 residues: CSVEARTSGYAYNEQFF. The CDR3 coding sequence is TGCAGCGTTGAGGCCCGGACTAGCGGGTACGCCTACAATGAGCAGTTCTTC.

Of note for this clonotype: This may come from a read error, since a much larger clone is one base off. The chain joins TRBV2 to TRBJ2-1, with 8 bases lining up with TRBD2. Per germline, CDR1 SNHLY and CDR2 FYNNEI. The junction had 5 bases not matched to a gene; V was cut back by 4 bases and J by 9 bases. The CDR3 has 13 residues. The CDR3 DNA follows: TGTGCCAGCAGTGCAGCGGGAGTGGCTGAGCAGTTCTTC. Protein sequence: CASSAAGVAEQFF.

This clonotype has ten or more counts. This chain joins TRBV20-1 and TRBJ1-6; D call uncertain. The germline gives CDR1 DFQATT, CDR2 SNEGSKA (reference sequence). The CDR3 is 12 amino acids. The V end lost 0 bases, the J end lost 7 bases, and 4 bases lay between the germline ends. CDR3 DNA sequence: TGCAGTGCTAGAGAGGGGAATTCACCCCTCCACTTT. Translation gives CSAREGNSPLHF.